The sequence of this T cell receptor (beta chain) was determined in a study of shared clonotypes between healthy human individuals. In its sample, this clone was seen a few times. Repertoires were generated with immunoSEQ multiplex PCR, while TCRdb's copy carries only in-frame clones and drops some. Of 780,000 or so clones listed, roughly 72% were seen once; the top ten hold approximately 2%. Source material: memory CD4+ T cells sorted from blood. As for subset: CD45RA-negative fraction. The receptor comes from a woman aged 30 to 39 in good health.

The CDR3 loop reads CASSPRTGDYEQYF. In DNA, the CDR3 is TGCGCCAGCAGCCCTAGGACAGGGGACTACGAGCAGTACTTC. The gene calls are TRBV5-1 and TRBJ2-7, with 9 bases aligning to TRBD1. Per the germline V gene, CDR1 is SGHRS and CDR2 is YFSETQ. J lost 3 bases, V lost 4 bases, and 5 bases had no gene match. The CDR3 sequence is 14 residues long.